What follows are 6 T cell receptor beta chains derived from one specimen sequenced in a study of blood T cell repertoires in COVID-19. Clones were read by immunoSEQ multiplex PCR, and TCRdb kept only the in-frame ones, dropping some. The profile covers approximately 210,000 clones, with 83% appearing a single time and 2% to 3% taken by the ten largest. Sequenced material: peripheral blood. The receptors here all came from a woman between 40 and 50 years old with active or convalescent COVID-19.

This sequence joins TRBV19 and TRBJ2-7, with 11 bases that match TRBD2. Looked up from germline, CDR1 is LNHDA and CDR2 is SQIVND (reference sequence). After removal of 6 bases from V and 3 bases from J, the junction contained 4 bases not matched to a gene. This CDR3 has 14 amino acids. The CDR3 reads CASSALAGVYEQYF. CDR3 coding DNA: TGTGCCAGTAGCGCACTAGCGGGGGTCTACGAGCAGTACTTC.

There are a few counts of this clone. The genes are TRBV29-1 and TRBJ2-1; 9 bases are a match to TRBD2. The CDR3 covers 18 residues. J gave up 3 bases and V 1 base, and 13 bases lay outside the gene matches. The germline V gene encodes CDR1 SQVTM and CDR2 ANQGSEA. In nucleotides, the CDR3 is TGCAGCGTTGAAGGGCAGGAGACTAGCGGAAAAATCTACAATGAGCAGTTCTTC. It specifies CSVEGQETSGKIYNEQFF.

The CDR3: CASSLGGLTEAFF. The CDR3 nucleotides are TGTGCCAGCAGTTTGGGGGGGCTTACTGAAGCTTTCTTT. J is TRBJ1-1 and V is TRBV27; maybe TRBD1 (6 bases). Looked up from germline, CDR1 is MNHEY and CDR2 is SMNVEV (reference sequence). The V end lost 3 bases, the J end lost 5 bases, and 10 bases lay between the germline ends. The CDR3 consists of 13 residues.

The chain recombines TRBV3-1 (or the pseudogene TRBV3-2) with TRBJ1-2; 8 nucleotides align to TRBD1. Germline CDR1 is LGHDT and CDR2 is YNNKEL (reference sequence). The CDR3 is 17 residues long. V trimming: 7 bases; J trimming: 4 bases; junction bases outside the gene matches: 17. Here the CDR3 DNA reads TGTGCCAGCACACCACAGGGGGGCGTACGCTGGGGCTATGGCTACACCTTC. Encoded protein: CASTPQGGVRWGYGYTF.

This clone was counted a single time. The chain carries TRBV7-9 and TRBJ2-3, with a weak D call TRBD2 (7 bases). Between the trimmed V and J ends, which lost 6 bases and 0 bases, there was a span of 16 bases. Germline V gene data show CDR1 as SEHNR and CDR2 as FQNEAQ (reference sequence). The CDR3 loop spans 16 amino acids. The CDR3 reads CASSPVWGGSTDTQYF. The CDR3 DNA is TGTGCCAGCAGTCCCGTCTGGGGGGGCAGCACAGATACGCAGTATTTT.

This clone has just a few counts. This chain joins TRBV4-1 and TRBJ2-3; 8 positions match TRBD1. The germline V gene has CDR1 MGHRA and CDR2 YSYEKL. V shed 6 bases, J shed 3 bases, and the junction held 8 bases outside the gene matches. This CDR3 comprises 15 residues. DNA of the CDR3: TGCGCCAGCAGACCTACAGGGGGTGCTACAGATACGCAGTATTTT. It translates to CASRPTGGATDTQYF.